The source of this TCR beta chain is a study of CD8 T cells in Susac syndrome. The RNA input was roughly 0.45 to 1 ug, and it was reverse transcribed with random hexamers. TCRdb recomputed calls from the immunoSEQ multiplex PCR reads with MiXCR, one row per CDR3 protein. The sample holds about 300,000 distinct CDR3 sequences, about 91% seen once. CDR3 length: 16 amino acids. Germline V gene sequence: CDR1 SGDLS, CDR2 YYNGEE. Trimming took 6 bases from V and 3 from J, leaving 19 bases between them. The sequence derives from a human donor with multiple sclerosis. The sequenced sample consisted of CD8+ T cells from PBMCs. This chain links TRBV9 with TRBJ2-1; D perhaps matches TRBD2 (5 bases). The CDR3 bases are TGTGCCAGCAAGGAGGTAAAGGGTCTTCTCTACAATGAGCAGTTCTTC. The encoded protein is CASKEVKGLLYNEQFF.